Listed below are T cell receptor beta chains from one sample, sequenced in a study of blood T cells in healthy people across ages. Each CDR3 protein is one row after TCRdb ran MiXCR on the 5' RACE reads. Among 1.5 million to 2 million distinct CDR3 sequences listed, 30% to 40% were seen once. The sample comprised blood. These TCRs come from a woman aged 25-40 years in good health. Each CDR3 is given with its conserved first and last residue. Fields, in order: clone size, CDR3 length, J gene, V gene, D gene, CDR3 DNA, CDR3 protein. A D gene is named only where the DNA matches it firmly. The size entry is marked missing in some rows and otherwise reads once, few, many or a size class.

size: few; length: 15; J: TRBJ1-1; V: TRBV5-1; D: NA; DNA: TGCGCCAGCAGCTTGGTTCAGGGCCCGAACACTGAAGCTTTCTTT; CDR3: CASSLVQGPNTEAFF
size: few; length: 13; J: TRBJ2-1; V: TRBV7-9; D: NA; DNA: TGTGCCAGCAGCTCCACAGGGCCTGGCGAGCAGTTCTTC; CDR3: CASSSTGPGEQFF
size: NA; length: 12; J: TRBJ2-1; V: TRBV20-1; D: NA; DNA: TGCAGTGCTGGGGAGACTAGAGGGGGTCAGTTCTTC; CDR3: CSAGETRGGQFF
size: NA; length: 12; J: TRBJ2-3; V: TRBV11-2; D: NA; DNA: TGTGCCAGCAGCCGCTGGACAGATACGCAGTATTTT; CDR3: CASSRWTDTQYF
size: NA; length: 16; J: TRBJ2-3; V: TRBV12-3/TRBV12-4; D: TRBD1; DNA: TGTGCCAGCAGTACCGACCTCGGACAGGGGTGGAATACGCAGTATTTT; CDR3: CASSTDLGQGWNTQYF
size: NA; length: 10; J: TRBJ2-7; V: TRBV20-1; D: NA; DNA: TGCAGTGCTATACCCTACGAGCAGTACTTC; CDR3: CSAIPYEQYF
size: NA; length: 20; J: TRBJ2-3; V: TRBV5-1; D: TRBD2; DNA: TGCGCCAGCAGCCCCCTGCTAAGCGGGGGGGAAGTTTCGGGCACAGATACGCAGTATTTT; CDR3: CASSPLLSGGEVSGTDTQYF
size: few; length: 13; J: TRBJ2-7; V: TRBV7-9; D: NA; DNA: TGTGCCAGCAGCTTGGGGGGACAGTACGAGCAGTACTTC; CDR3: CASSLGGQYEQYF
size: NA; length: 19; J: TRBJ2-1; V: TRBV4-1; D: TRBD1; DNA: TGCGCCAGCAGCCAAGAACGGTGGGGACAGGGAGGCTCCTACAATGAGCAGTTCTTC; CDR3: CASSQERWGQGGSYNEQFF
size: NA; length: 18; J: TRBJ1-2; V: TRBV28; D: NA; DNA: TGTGCCAGCAGTTTATCCTGGGGGAAAAAGGGGTGGGGCTATGGCTACACCTTC; CDR3: CASSLSWGKKGWGYGYTF
size: few; length: 14; J: TRBJ2-1; V: TRBV12-3/TRBV12-4; D: NA; DNA: TGTGCCGGCAGTTTAGGCACCCCTCCCAATGAGCAGTTCTTC; CDR3: CAGSLGTPPNEQFF
size: few; length: 15; J: TRBJ2-7; V: TRBV7-9; D: NA; DNA: TGTGCCAGCAGCCTACGACAGACGAGCTCCTACGAGCAGTACTTC; CDR3: CASSLRQTSSYEQYF
size: NA; length: 13; J: TRBJ2-7; V: TRBV27; D: NA; DNA: TGTACCAGCAGCTCTGACAGATGCAACGAGCAGTACTTC; CDR3: CTSSSDRCNEQYF
size: NA; length: 14; J: TRBJ2-5; V: TRBV5-1; D: NA; DNA: TGCGCCAGCAGCTTTTCCCGGAATCAAGAGACCCAGTACTTC; CDR3: CASSFSRNQETQYF
size: many; length: 14; J: TRBJ2-5; V: TRBV27; D: NA; DNA: TGTGCCAGCAGCTTCTTAGCGGCCCAAGAGACCCAGTACTTC; CDR3: CASSFLAAQETQYF
size: NA; length: 12; J: TRBJ2-7; V: TRBV12-3/TRBV12-4; D: NA; DNA: TGTGCCAGCAGTGTGACAGGGAGGGAGCAGTACTTC; CDR3: CASSVTGREQYF
size: few; length: 16; J: TRBJ2-3; V: TRBV3-1; D: TRBD2; DNA: TGTGCCAGCAGCAGGACTAGCGGGAGTGGTATAGATACGCAGTATTTT; CDR3: CASSRTSGSGIDTQYF
size: few; length: 15; J: TRBJ2-4; V: TRBV5-1; D: TRBD1; DNA: TGCGCCAGCAGCTTCCCAAGGACAGGGTCTAACATTCAGTACTTC; CDR3: CASSFPRTGSNIQYF
size: many; length: 15; J: TRBJ2-7; V: TRBV20-1; D: TRBD1; DNA: TGCAGTGCTAGAGATCAGCTACAGGGGGCGGACGAGCAGTACTTC; CDR3: CSARDQLQGADEQYF
size: few; length: 14; J: TRBJ1-2; V: TRBV5-6; D: NA; DNA: TGTGCCAGCAGCTTGCCTGGACAACGCTATGGCTACACCTTC; CDR3: CASSLPGQRYGYTF
size: few; length: 14; J: TRBJ1-5; V: TRBV20-1; D: NA; DNA: TGCAGTGCTTCGGAGACTGATAGCAATCAGCCCCAGCATTTT; CDR3: CSASETDSNQPQHF
size: NA; length: 13; J: TRBJ2-7; V: TRBV6-1; D: NA; DNA: TGTGCCAGCAGTGAAGTGGTCGTCCACGAGCAGTACTTC; CDR3: CASSEVVVHEQYF
size: few; length: 11; J: TRBJ2-7; V: TRBV7-2; D: NA; DNA: TGTGCCAGCAGCTGGGAAAACGAGCAGTACTTC; CDR3: CASSWENEQYF